One sample yielded the 10 T cell receptor beta chains listed below, sequenced in a study of vaccination effects on CD4 cells after COVID-19. Only in-frame clones appear in the TCRdb table, and some are missing; sequencing was by immunoSEQ multiplex PCR. This sample yields tens of thousands of clones, of which roughly 79% are seen a single time; approximately 5.6% belongs to the top ten. Viral peptide pool expansion of antigen-specific CD4+ T cells preceded sequencing in the ViraFEST assay. With 10 to 11 days of culture completed, CD4+ T cells were isolated. Vaccination of participants consisted of two doses of either the BNT162b2 or mRNA-1273 vaccine. Their antigen targets remain unknown. The material sequenced was CD4+ T cells from PBMCs cultured with SARS-CoV-2 spike peptides, taken after COVID-19 vaccination. These receptors came from a human donor who received a COVID-19 vaccine. Some clones in this sample may be carry-over from other donors' samples.

This clone was seen a handful of times. The rearrangement links TRBV3-1 (or the pseudogene TRBV3-2) to TRBJ2-7, with 8 bases aligning to TRBD2. The V gene's germline CDR1 is LGHDT and CDR2 YNNKEL (reference sequence). The length of the CDR3 is 13 residues. Trimming removed 3 bases from V and 3 bases from J; junction bases left unmatched: 1. CDR3 sequence: CASSHGTSYEQYV. In nucleotides, the CDR3 is TGTGCCAGCAGCCATGGGACTAGCTACGAGCAGTACGTC.

This chain joins TRBV6-5 and TRBJ1-5; D is unclear. Germline CDR1 MNHEY, CDR2 SVGAGI. This CDR3 region has 12 residues. Trimming took off 8 bases at V and 5 bases at J, with 10 bases between the two ends. Here the CDR3 DNA reads TGTGCCAGCGTCCAGAGGGATCAGCCCCAGCATTTT. Protein sequence: CASVQRDQPQHF.

The rearrangement links TRBV4-1 to TRBJ2-2; 14 bases fit TRBD2. V lost 2 bases, J lost 4 bases, and 3 bases stayed unmatched. This CDR3 is built from 17 residues. The germline gives CDR1 MGHRA, CDR2 YSYEKL. The CDR3 coding sequence is TGCGCCAGCAGCCAATCGGGACTAGCGGGGGTCACCGGGGAGCTGTTTTTT. Translating gives CASSQSGLAGVTGELFF.

The CDR3 DNA reads as TGTGCCACCAGTGATTTTAGCTCTGGAAACACCATATATTTT. This gives the protein CATSDFSSGNTIYF. The J gene is TRBJ1-3, the V gene TRBV24-1; unclear D gene. From germline, CDR1 is KGHDR and CDR2 SFDVKD. The ends were cut back, 1 base at V and 0 bases at J, with 3 bases in the middle. This CDR3 has 14 amino acids.

This rearrangement joins TRBV9 to TRBJ1-4, with 8 bases lining up with TRBD1. Germline V gives CDR1 SGDLS, CDR2 YYNGEE. Trimming at V came to 1 base and at J to 5 bases, leaving 4 bases not matched to a gene. This CDR3 has 15 amino acids. CDR3: CASSVLDRANEKLFF. The CDR3 bases are TGTGCCAGCAGCGTATTGGACAGGGCGAATGAAAAACTGTTTTTT.

CDR3: CASSLGESSYNSPLHF. The CDR3 nucleotides read TGTGCCAGCAGTTTGGGCGAGAGCTCCTATAATTCACCCCTCCACTTT. The rearrangement joins TRBV27 to TRBJ1-6; D remains ambiguous. Germline V lookup: CDR1 MNHEY, CDR2 SMNVEV (reference sequence). The CDR3 sequence is 16 residues long. V dropped 3 bases and J dropped 0 bases, with 9 bases sitting between them.

The genes are TRBV6-5 and TRBJ2-3, with a tentative D call TRBD2 (6 bases). Trimming took 7 bases from V and 2 from J, leaving 10 bases between them. CDR3 size: 13 residues. The germline V gene has CDR1 MNHEY and CDR2 SVGAGI. The CDR3 loop is CASTGAHTDTQYF. The DNA for the CDR3 is TGTGCCAGCACGGGAGCCCACACAGATACGCAGTATTTT.

The chain has TRBV11-2 and TRBJ1-1, with D tentatively TRBD1 (5 bases). Trimming removed 5 bases from V and 0 bases from J, with 16 bases in between. The V gene's germline CDR1 is SGHAT and CDR2 FQNNGV. This CDR3 is built from 16 residues. The CDR3 DNA follows: TGTGCCAGCAGCCAGGGCGGGGGGTTAATGAACACTGAAGCTTTCTTT. Encoded protein: CASSQGGGLMNTEAFF.

The chain has TRBV7-9 and TRBJ2-5; D not certain. CDR3 length: 13 residues. V lost 3 bases, J lost 5 bases, and 10 bases lay in between. Germline-derived CDR1 and CDR2 are SEHNR and FQNEAQ (reference sequence). CDR3: CASSLSLAETQYF. CDR3 sequence (DNA): TGTGCCAGCAGCTTGTCATTGGCGGAGACCCAGTACTTC.

Within the sample, this clone is large. The chain couples TRBV19 to TRBJ1-5; D gene uncertain. The CDR3 runs to 12 residues. V shed 9 bases and J shed 7 bases, with 13 bases lying between them. CDR1 and CDR2 from the germline V gene are LNHDA and SQIVND (reference sequence). The CDR3 is CASGDLWQPQHF. In nucleotides, the CDR3 is TGTGCCAGCGGGGATTTGTGGCAGCCCCAGCATTTT.